What follows describes a single T cell receptor beta chain. The authors' processing: Estimated nucleated cell counts came from reference gene primer amplification. Data came from immunoSEQ multiplex PCR; TCRdb stores just in-frame clones and leaves some out. The V and J calls and clone size come from that table; D and trimming were worked out from the DNA. The data show 80,000 or so clones, roughly 86% seen once. The sample comes from a study of blood T cell repertoires in COVID-19. Overall study: T cells, B-cell-depleted T cells, or PBMCs provided the cDNA or gDNA that served as material.

Between the trimmed V and J ends, which lost 5 bases and 3 bases, there was a span of 7 bases. In germline, CDR1 is SGHTA, CDR2 FQGNSA. The CDR3 is made up of 13 amino acids. The sequence was collected from a woman aged 55-70 years with acute or convalescent COVID-19. The chain combines TRBV7-2 with TRBJ2-2; D not resolved. The sample comprised peripheral blood. The CDR3: CASSITYTGELFF. DNA for the CDR3: TGTGCCAGCAGCATTACTTACACCGGGGAGCTGTTTTTT.